The rows below give T cell receptor beta chains drawn from one sample of a study of cytomegalovirus exposure and HLA in healthy donors. Libraries were prepared by immunoSEQ multiplex PCR; TCRdb keeps only in-frame clonotypes and omits some of them. The sample includes about 150,000 clones, 65% to 75% seen only once; the top ten take 2.1%. Sequenced input: PBMCs. The receptors were sampled from a man between 25 and 39 years old in good health and CMV-seronegative. The CDR3 runs from the conserved cysteine through the conserved F or W. The order of the fields is clone size, V gene, J gene, D gene, CDR3 DNA, CDR3 protein. The D gene is left open where the match is weak. Some rows mark clone size as missing; the rest say once, few, many or name a class of expanded clone.

>.|TRBV4-3|TRBJ2-2|.
TGCGCCAGCAGCCAAGATTGGGGGGACGGGGAGCTGTTTTTT
CASSQDWGDGELFF
>few|TRBV19|TRBJ2-7|.
TGTGCCAGTAGTATCCGGCTACAGCCTCCCTACGAGCAGTACTTC
CASSIRLQPPYEQYF
>.|TRBV6-6|TRBJ1-2|.
TGTGCCAGCAGTCCGACAGGACCCTATGGCTACACCTTC
CASSPTGPYGYTF
>.|TRBV30|TRBJ2-2|.
TGTGCCTGGCTGGCAGTCATTAACGTCGCGAACACCGGGGAGCTGTTTTTT
CAWLAVINVANTGELFF
>.|TRBV28|TRBJ2-3|TRBD2
TGTGCCAGCAGTCCCCCCGGGGGGGCCACAGATACGCAGTATTTT
CASSPPGGATDTQYF
>.|TRBV6-1|TRBJ2-3|TRBD2
TGTGCCAGCAGTGGAGTAGCGGGGGGGACAGATACGCAGTATTTT
CASSGVAGGTDTQYF
>.|TRBV21-1|TRBJ1-1|.
TGTGCCAGCAGCAGCGGGGAGAACACTGAAGCTTTCTTT
CASSSGENTEAFF
>.|TRBV14|TRBJ2-3|.
TGTGCCAGCAGCCAAGAACAGGGCCCAGATACGCAGTATTTT
CASSQEQGPDTQYF
>once|TRBV4-3|TRBJ2-5|.
TGCGCCAGCAGTTTCAGTCGGGGGGCTGTGGAGACCCAGTACTTC
CASSFSRGAVETQYF
>once|TRBV2|TRBJ1-1|.
TGTGCCAGCAGTCAGGTGGGGGGTATGAACACTGAAGCTTTCTTT
CASSQVGGMNTEAFF
>few|TRBV6-5|TRBJ1-5|.
TGTGCCAGCAGGGCCCTCGGGGGGGGAGGTCAGCCCCAGCATTTT
CASRALGGGGQPQHF
>.|TRBV6-4|TRBJ2-2|TRBD1
TGTGCCAGCACCAACGACAGGGTAGCCGGGGAGCTGTTTTTT
CASTNDRVAGELFF
>few|TRBV7-8|TRBJ2-1|TRBD1
TGTGCCAGCAGCTTGGCTAGGACAGGGGGTTCCTACAATGAGCAGTTCTTC
CASSLARTGGSYNEQFF
>.|TRBV7-6|TRBJ1-3|TRBD1
TGTGCCAGCAGCTTAGGGACAGGGGACCCTGGAAACACCATATATTTT
CASSLGTGDPGNTIYF
>.|TRBV25-1|TRBJ1-2|.
TGTGCCAGCAGTGGGCTTGGGGGCCGCGGCTACACCTTC
CASSGLGGRGYTF
>.|TRBV5-4|TRBJ1-1|.
TGTGCCAGCAGATCAAAGGGGGTAGGGACTGAAGCTTTCTTT
CASRSKGVGTEAFF
>.|TRBV2|TRBJ1-6|.
TGTGCCAGCAGTGGGGGCAGGGCGGACTCCTATAATTCACCCCTCCACTTT
CASSGGRADSYNSPLHF
>.|TRBV4-3|TRBJ2-1|.
TGCGCCAGCAGCCAATACAGCCCAGGGAATGAGCAGTTCTTC
CASSQYSPGNEQFF